This T cell receptor (beta chain) was documented in a study of identical twins. Study-wide results and caveats: Not following the same donors, the study drew its conclusions from cross-sectional statistical analysis.

This clonotype was detected only a few times. Its antigen is not identified. Per germline, CDR1 MNHEY and CDR2 SMNVEV (reference sequence). CDR3 size: 17 residues. With 2 bases clipped from V and 6 bases from J, the junction kept 7 bases outside the gene matches. Healthy Caucasians made up all donors. Template switching, a step in the protocol, added a universal primer site, and cDNA carried unique molecular identifiers. TCRdb reprocessed the 5' RACE reads via MiXCR and lists one record per CDR3 protein. This sample has 1.5 million to 2 million distinct CDR3 sequences, with about 32% found just once. Material for sequencing was cord blood. J is TRBJ1-6 and V is TRBV27, with 10 bases lining up with TRBD1. The receptor was derived from a newborn girl in good health. The CDR3 loop is CASSLRLRDRGNSPLHF. DNA for the CDR3: TGTGCCAGCAGTTTAAGGTTGAGGGACAGGGGTAATTCACCCCTCCACTTT.